What follows is one T cell receptor (beta chain) and its context. Its cognate antigen has yet to be identified. Base qualities are not at hand, and no much larger clone is one base apart. The data were obtained in a study of CD8 T cells and mutated HIV epitopes (dated by TCRdb to the early 2020s). Background on the whole study: With the exception of one subject, all chronically infected subjects were antiretroviral therapy naive. The cohort comprised seven chronically and four acutely HIV-infected subjects. The epitopes were TL10, KY11, RF10 and TY8. Single-cell TCR alpha/beta chains were sequenced from CD8+ T cells specific for the non-adapted (NAE) and adapted (AE) forms of four HIV Nef epitopes. The epitopes tested varied from subject to subject, and RF10 was the only epitope looked at in both acute and chronic HIV infection. Only a subset of the 150 to 200 screened subjects met the criteria for sorting epitope-specific T cells.

The time point label for this specimen denotes: sampled during chronic HIV-1 infection. Peptide stimulation included anti-CD28 and anti-CD49d co-stimulation, and activated CD8+ T cells were sorted as CD69+CD137+. KY11-specific CD8+ T cells were identified only by peptide stimulation because HLA class I tetramers were unavailable for this epitope. To obtain activated CD8+ T cells, PBMCs were stimulated overnight, for about 19 hours, with NAE or AE peptide at 1 ug/mL. Peripheral blood mononuclear cells were isolated by Ficoll density gradient separation from leukapheresis or whole blood and were subsequently cryopreserved. A BD FACS Aria III was used to sort single CD8+ T cells into 96-well plates containing lysis buffer. Trimming at the junction amounts to 3 bases on V and 13 bases on J, and the germline ends lie 19 bases apart. The germline V gene (reference sequence) sets CDR1 to LNHNV and CDR2 to YYDKDF. Measured from the cysteine to the phenylalanine, the CDR3 is 14 residues long. CDR3 DNA only is kept here, 42 bases in frame from base 1.

What the study reported, not specific to this receptor: Only the acutely infected subjects showed single-reactive CD8+ T cells, which suggests possible clonal selection between acute and chronic infection. The small number of subjects and their diverse clinical presentations were acknowledged as the main limitations. Clonality of dual tetramer+ cells was higher in chronic subjects than in acute subjects (mean difference roughly 0.33), although the study did not have enough power to detect a significant difference. During chronic infection, the CD8+ TCR repertoires that recognised the NAE form and the AE form seemed to overlap almost entirely, pointing to largely cross-reactive clonotypes. Multiple alpha and beta chain CDR3s were present in some wells, and only cells with both an alpha and a beta chain were included.

The receptor library was made with single-cell sequencing. Single-cell cDNA was generated with a method adapted from Smart-seq2 and MARS-Seq, using oligo-dT primers with well-specific UMIs and KAPA HiFi first-round PCR. Pooled first-round products underwent nested PCR with template-switch oligo forward primers and barcoded reverse primers specific to the TCR alpha and beta chains. Products were purified with AMPure XP, indexed with TruSeq adapters, and quantified with the KAPA Universal qPCR Library Quantification Kit. TCR libraries were sequenced on an Illumina MiSeq with 2x300 bp paired-end chemistry. Under the source paper's analysis protocol: After quality filtering, reads were demultiplexed to wells, mapped to the TCRA and TCRB loci, assigned to clonotypes using MiXCR, and analysed in VGAS. A modified version of the VDJfasta platform was used to deconvolute the TCR data. Large-scale cross-plate contamination was ruled out by analysing CDR3 overlap between plates. To calculate clonality, the ratio of unique productive CDR3s to total productive CDR3s was subtracted from one. Through fastp at Q25 and MiXCR, TCRdb rebuilt clones from the public reads, retaining in-frame beta chains. When rows share a CDR3 protein, they turn into one entry using the most common DNA and genes. These V and J calls originate from TCRdb's pipeline instead of the authors' own analysis. The sample has roughly 600 distinct CDR3 sequences on record, 45% to 55% of them singletons. Around 69% of the sample is held by the ten biggest clonotypes.

The sample here was CD8+ T cells from blood cultured with a non-adapted viral peptide, taken during chronic HIV-1 infection. This sample's cell subset or site label indicates: CD69+CD137+ cells after non-adapted KY11 peptide stimulation. The chain employs TRBV15 and TRBJ2-1, with a weak D call of TRBD2 (5 bases match). This sequence was found in a woman aged 18-30 years with HIV-1 infection. Read as DNA, the sequence is TGTGCCACCAGCAGGGAACTAGGTGGCATGGGACAGTTCTTC. This sequence encodes CATSRELGGMGQFF.